The text below deals with one T cell receptor (beta chain). The antigen is undetermined. This specimen comes from a study of beta chain features in type 1 diabetes. General study results and limits: Type 1 diabetes patients had fewer VDJ junction insertions and more deletions.

Expressed TCRB transcripts got sequenced, as all isolated RNA was reverse transcribed. Sequencing was performed with immunoSEQ multiplex PCR; in TCRdb, only in-frame clones are kept and a portion is missing. The sample yields about 360,000 clones, about 12% seen once. Per the germline V gene, CDR1 is MDHEN and CDR2 is SYDVKM. The CDR3 is 14 residues long. V gave up 6 bases and J gave up 5 bases, with 16 bases separating them. This receptor was obtained from a man aged 18 to 29 in good health. The sequenced material came from naive CD4+ T cells from blood. This sequence joins TRBV28 and TRBJ1-1; D unclear. CDR3 DNA: TGTGCCAGCAGCCAACCCGGGGTTCAAACTGAAGCTTTCTTT. Translating gives CASSQPGVQTEAFF.